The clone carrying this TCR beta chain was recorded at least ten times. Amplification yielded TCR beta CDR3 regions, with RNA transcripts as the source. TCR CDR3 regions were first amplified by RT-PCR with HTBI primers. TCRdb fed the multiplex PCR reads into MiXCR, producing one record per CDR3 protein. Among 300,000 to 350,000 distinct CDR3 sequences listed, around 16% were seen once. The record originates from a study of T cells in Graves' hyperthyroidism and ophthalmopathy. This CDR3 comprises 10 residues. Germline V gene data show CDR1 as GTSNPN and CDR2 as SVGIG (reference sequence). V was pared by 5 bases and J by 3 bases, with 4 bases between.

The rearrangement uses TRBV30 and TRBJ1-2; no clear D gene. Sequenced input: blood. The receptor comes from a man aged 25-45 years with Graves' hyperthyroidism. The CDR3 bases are TGTGCCTGGGCAGACTATGGCTACACCTTC. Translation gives CAWADYGYTF.